This entry lists 3 T cell receptor beta chains sequenced from one sample in a study of control samples from healthy donors and cancer patients. This table comes from immunoSEQ multiplex PCR, and its TCRdb copy is limited to in-frame clones, with some not included. Of approximately 150,000 clones listed, 90% to 95% are singletons. Sequencing input: blood. The receptors were gathered from a woman in her late teens or twenties in good health.

The chain uses TRBV27 and TRBJ2-7, with unresolved D. Germline loops: CDR1 MNHEY, CDR2 SMNVEV (reference sequence). V lost 2 bases, J lost 3 bases, and 8 bases lay in between. The CDR3 runs 13 residues. The CDR3 DNA reads as TGTGCCAGCAGTTTAAGGCCGATCTACGAGCAGTACTTC. As protein: CASSLRPIYEQYF.

The chain combines TRBV19 with TRBJ2-3, with D possibly TRBD1 on 5 matching bases. V was pared by 3 bases and J by 4 bases, with 11 bases between. Germline-derived CDR1 and CDR2 are LNHDA and SQIVND (reference sequence). The CDR3 runs to 14 residues. The CDR3 protein is CASSISREADTQYF. For the CDR3, the DNA is TGTGCCAGTAGTATTTCCAGGGAAGCAGATACGCAGTATTTT.

This chain joins TRBV5-5 and TRBJ1-1, with D uncertain. Germline V CDR1 and CDR2: SGHKS, YYEKEE (reference sequence). The V end lost 7 bases, the J end lost 1 base, and 11 bases lay between the germline ends. This CDR3 is built from 13 residues. CDR3: CASRGGSNTEAFF. DNA for the CDR3: TGTGCCAGCCGGGGAGGATCGAACACTGAAGCTTTCTTT.